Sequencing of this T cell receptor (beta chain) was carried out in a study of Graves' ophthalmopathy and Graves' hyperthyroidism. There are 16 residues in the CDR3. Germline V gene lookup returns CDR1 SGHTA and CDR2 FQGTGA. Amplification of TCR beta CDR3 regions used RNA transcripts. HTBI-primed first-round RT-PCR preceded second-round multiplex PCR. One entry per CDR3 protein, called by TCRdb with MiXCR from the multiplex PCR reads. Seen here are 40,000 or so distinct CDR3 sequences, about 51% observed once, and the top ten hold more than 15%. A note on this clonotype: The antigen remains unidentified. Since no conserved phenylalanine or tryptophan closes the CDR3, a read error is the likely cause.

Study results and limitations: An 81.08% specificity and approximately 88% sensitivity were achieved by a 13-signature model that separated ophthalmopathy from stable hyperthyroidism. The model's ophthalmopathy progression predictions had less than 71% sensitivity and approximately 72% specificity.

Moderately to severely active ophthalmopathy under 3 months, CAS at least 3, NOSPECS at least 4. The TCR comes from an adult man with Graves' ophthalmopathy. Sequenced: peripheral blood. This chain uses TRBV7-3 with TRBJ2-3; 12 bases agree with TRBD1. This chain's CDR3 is CASRNPGQGAGDTQYR. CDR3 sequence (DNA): TGTGCCAGCAGGAATCCGGGACAGGGGGCTGGGGATACACAGTATCGT.